The rows below give T cell receptor beta chains drawn from one sample of a study of T cell clones after liver transplantation. Using immunoSEQ multiplex PCR, the repertoire was profiled, and TCRdb retains in-frame clones only, with some absent. Of tens of thousands of clones listed, roughly 80% are singletons. The material sequenced was CD4+ T cells from blood, taken approximately 3.5 years after liver transplant. The source is a human patient who received a liver transplant. A share of the T cells may be of graft donor origin. CDR3s include the opening cysteine and the closing phenylalanine or tryptophan. Each record gives: V gene, D gene, clone size, J gene, CDR3 DNA, CDR3 protein. A D gene is named only where the DNA matches it firmly. A clone size is listed for some rows: how often the clone was seen (once, few, many), or a class if it is expanded.

TRBV14	-	-	TRBJ1-2	TGTGCCAGCAGCCAAGACCGTTATGGCTACACCTTC	CASSQDRYGYTF
TRBV11-2	-	-	TRBJ1-2	TGTGCCAGCACCCCTCTGCGCAGTAACTATGGCTACACCTTC	CASTPLRSNYGYTF
TRBV6-5	TRBD2	once	TRBJ2-1	TGTGCCAGCAGTTCGCCCGGGACTAGCATCTACAATGAGCAGTTCTTC	CASSSPGTSIYNEQFF
TRBV28	TRBD2	-	TRBJ2-7	TGTGCCAGCAGTTTCCAAACCGGGACTAGCGGCTACGAGCAGTACTTC	CASSFQTGTSGYEQYF
TRBV19	-	-	TRBJ1-5	TGTGCCAGTAGTATAGGCCAGGTCGGGGGCAATCAGCCCCAGCATTTT	CASSIGQVGGNQPQHF
TRBV6-6	TRBD2	-	TRBJ2-7	TGTGCCAGCAGAACCGGTAGCGGGAGTTCCTACGAGCAGTACTTC	CASRTGSGSSYEQYF
TRBV27	-	-	TRBJ1-3	TGTGCCAGCAGTTTGAGGGCGGTTGGAAACACCATATATTTT	CASSLRAVGNTIYF
TRBV5-1	-	-	TRBJ2-5	TGCGCCAGCAGCTTGGAGGGACAAGGAGAGACCCAGTACTTC	CASSLEGQGETQYF
TRBV5-5	-	-	TRBJ2-7	TGTGCCAGCAGCTTGACCCTCGGCAGGGCTGACGGCTACGAGCAGTACTTC	CASSLTLGRADGYEQYF
TRBV7-9	TRBD2	-	TRBJ2-3	TGTGCCAGCAGCTTAACCTCAACTAGCGGGCCCACAGATACGCAGTATTTT	CASSLTSTSGPTDTQYF
TRBV7-9	TRBD1	-	TRBJ2-5	TGTGCCAGCAGCAAGGGACAGGGGAGGGGAGAGACCCAGTACTTC	CASSKGQGRGETQYF
TRBV27	-	-	TRBJ2-2	TGTGCCAGCAGACTATCCGGACTTGGGGACACCGGGGAGCTGTTTTTT	CASRLSGLGDTGELFF
TRBV19	TRBD1	-	TRBJ1-2	TGTGCCAGTAGTCGCCGGGACAGGGCAATTAACTATGGCTACACCTTC	CASSRRDRAINYGYTF
TRBV7-6	-	-	TRBJ2-3	TGTGCCAGCAGCTTACAGGTCGAGTGCGTACGCACAGATACGCAGTATTTT	CASSLQVECVRTDTQYF
TRBV30	-	once	TRBJ2-5	TGTGCCTGGAGTGATACAGGGAGAGAGACCCAGTACTTC	CAWSDTGRETQYF
TRBV6-1	-	-	TRBJ2-7	TGTGCCAGCATTCCCCGTGATGGGCCTTCCTACGAGCAGTACTTC	CASIPRDGPSYEQYF